These 32 T cell receptor beta chains were all obtained from the same sample, sequenced in a study of OX40 agonist ivuxolimab in advanced cancers. TCRdb keeps only in-frame clones here, not all; method: immunoSEQ multiplex PCR. The sample comprises 50,000 to 65,000 clones, roughly 84% of which are singletons, and around 12% rests with the top ten. The material was CD4+ or CD8+ T cells sorted from blood, obtained in a trial of the OX40 agonist ivuxolimab. The receptors derive from an adult with an advanced solid tumor such as melanoma, head and neck, liver or kidney cancer.

Notes on this clone: The same CDR3 arises from other DNA sequences in this sample as well. The DNA for the CDR3 is TGTGCCAGCAGCTTTGCAACTAATGAAAAACTGTTTTTT. It is translated as CASSFATNEKLFF. The genes are TRBV7-2 and TRBJ1-4; D remains ambiguous. Germline CDR1 and CDR2: SGHTA and FQGNSA. Trimming shortened V by 3 bases and J by 0 bases, and 2 bases separated the two germline ends. The CDR3 runs 13 residues.

The sample holds one count of this clone. The gene calls are TRBV2 and TRBJ1-4; D may be TRBD1 (5 bases). This CDR3 spans 14 amino acids. Germline CDR1 and CDR2: SNHLY and FYNNEI. V dropped 6 bases and J dropped 6 bases, with 14 bases sitting between them. The CDR3 bases are TGTGCCAGCAGGGCCCGGGCGGGGGATGAAAAACTGTTTTTT. Its protein is CASRARAGDEKLFF.

In this sample, this clone turned up once. V is TRBV28 and J is TRBJ2-2; TRBD1 matches 9 bases. J lost 8 bases, V lost 2 bases, and 6 bases had no gene match. The germline V gene encodes CDR1 MDHEN and CDR2 SYDVKM. The CDR3 has 15 amino acids. This CDR3 is CASSLPTGGSGELFF. The CDR3 bases are TGTGCCAGCAGTTTACCGACAGGGGGATCTGGGGAGCTGTTTTTT. Together with reference TRBV28 and TRBJ2-2, the CDR3 gives the full variable domain: DVKVTQSSRYLVKRTGEKVFLECVQDMDHENMFWYRQDPGLGLRLIYFSYDVKMKEKGDIPEGYSVSREKKERFSLILESASTNQTSMYLCASSLPTGGSGELFFGEGSRLTVL.

The rearrangement joins TRBV2 to TRBJ2-7, with D possibly matching TRBD1 (6 bases). The V end lost 9 bases, the J end lost 3 bases, and 15 bases lay between the germline ends. Germline assignment: CDR1 SNHLY and CDR2 FYNNEI. The CDR3 contains 13 residues. CDR3 in amino acids: CASDSTGNYEQYV. For the CDR3, the DNA is TGTGCCAGTGATAGCACAGGGAACTACGAGCAGTACGTC.

This clone was recorded only once. The chain joins TRBV5-4 to TRBJ2-3; D uncertain. Germline CDR1 reads SGHNT; CDR2 reads YYREEE (reference sequence). The CDR3 contains 15 residues. V lost 0 bases and J 2 bases, leaving 10 bases between the germline ends. The CDR3 DNA sequence: TGTGCCAGCAGCTTGGCCACCGGAAACACAGATACGCAGTATTTT. Translated: CASSLATGNTDTQYF.

This clone was counted between two and nine times. CDR3 coding DNA: TGTGCCAGCAGCGAGGGGGACAGGCACACCGGGGAGCTGTTTTTT. Translated, it gives CASSEGDRHTGELFF. The V call is TRBV9, the J call TRBJ2-2; TRBD1 aligns across 8 bases. Germline V gene data show CDR1 as SGDLS and CDR2 as YYNGEE. The CDR3 sequence is 15 residues long. J was trimmed by 3 bases and V by 3 bases; bases with no gene match: 4.

This chain uses TRBV30 with TRBJ1-1; D is perhaps TRBD1 (5 bases). CDR1 is GTSNPN and CDR2 is SVGIG in the germline V gene (reference sequence). Trimming pared 2 bases from V and 3 bases from J, leaving 19 bases between. CDR3 length: 16 amino acids. The CDR3 here is CAWSPPGAVGDTEAFF. In nucleotides, the CDR3 is TGTGCCTGGAGTCCCCCCGGGGCTGTTGGGGACACTGAAGCTTTCTTT.

This clone was picked up one time. J is TRBJ1-5 and V is TRBV28; D is perhaps TRBD1 (5 bases). Germline assignment: CDR1 MDHEN and CDR2 SYDVKM. There are 14 residues in the CDR3. Trimming pared 3 bases from V and 4 bases from J, leaving 10 bases between. CDR3 region: CASSFGQGNQPQHF. As DNA, the CDR3 is TGTGCCAGCAGTTTCGGGCAGGGTAATCAGCCCCAGCATTTT.

This chain uses TRBV4-3 with TRBJ2-3, with a weak D call TRBD2 (5 bases). CDR1 LGHNA and CDR2 YSLEER come from the germline V gene. The CDR3 covers 14 residues. With 0 bases removed from V and 9 bases from J, the gap between germline ends came to 13 bases. This CDR3 reads CASSQDGLVGTQYF. CDR3 nucleotides: TGCGCCAGCAGCCAAGACGGACTTGTTGGCACGCAGTATTTT.

This rearrangement joins TRBV15 to TRBJ1-3; possible D gene TRBD1, 5 bases. The ends were cut back, 10 bases at V and 2 bases at J, with 9 bases in the middle. Germline values: CDR1 LNHNV, CDR2 YYDKDF (reference sequence). The CDR3 sequence is 12 residues long. CDR3 nucleotides: TGTGCCATCAGGGTCCCTGGAAACACCATATATTTT. Protein: CAIRVPGNTIYF.

This clone is a singleton in its sample. V gene TRBV18 combines with J gene TRBJ2-5; weak D call: TRBD2 (6 bases). The V gene's germline CDR1 is KGHSH and CDR2 LQKENI. V was cut by 3 bases and J by 0 bases, with 8 bases left in between. The CDR3 extends over 14 amino acids. The CDR3 reads CASSPTGDQETQYF. CDR3 nucleotides: TGTGCCAGCTCACCTACGGGAGACCAAGAGACCCAGTACTTC.

The chain joins TRBV5-1 to TRBJ1-1; 12 bases match TRBD1. Germline V gene data show CDR1 as SGHRS and CDR2 as YFSETQ. The CDR3 spans 16 residues. V was clipped by 1 base and J by 5 bases; unmatched bases: 6. The CDR3 region is CASSLFGTGGETEAFF. Written as DNA, the CDR3 is TGCGCCAGCAGCTTGTTCGGGACAGGGGGCGAAACTGAAGCTTTCTTT.

The chain has TRBV19 and TRBJ2-3, with D perhaps TRBD2 (5 bases). The CDR3 extends over 13 amino acids. Per germline, CDR1 LNHDA and CDR2 SQIVND (reference sequence). Trimming removed 8 bases at V and 3 bases at J, with 12 bases between. The CDR3 is CASSGPGTDTQYF. CDR3 nucleotides: TGTGCCAGTTCCGGACCGGGGACAGATACGCAGTATTTT. Complete variable domain (other parts from reference TRBV19 and TRBJ2-3): DGGITQSPKYLFRKEGQNVTLSCEQNLNHDAMYWYRQDPGQGLRLIYYSQIVNDFQKGDIAEGYSVSREKKESFPLTVTSAQKNPTAFYLCASSGPGTDTQYFGPGTRLTVL.

This clone was seen only a few times. The rearrangement joins TRBV4-3 to TRBJ2-3; TRBD2 is a possible D gene (5 bases). Germline assignment: CDR1 LGHNA and CDR2 YSLEER. This CDR3 contains 15 residues. Trimming took off 0 bases at V and 2 bases at J, with 9 bases between the two ends. The CDR3 DNA reads TGCGCCAGCAGCCAAGAAGTGAGGGCCACAGATACGCAGTATTTT. Translated: CASSQEVRATDTQYF.

V usage is TRBV19 and J usage is TRBJ1-1; TRBD1 aligns across 8 bases. Germline V CDR1 and CDR2: LNHDA, SQIVND (reference sequence). The length of the CDR3 is 15 residues. V shed 9 bases, J shed 1 base, and the junction held 10 bases outside the gene matches. The CDR3 reads CASTDSGTGNTEAFF. The CDR3 region has the DNA TGTGCCAGCACGGACTCCGGGACAGGGAACACTGAAGCTTTCTTT.

The rearrangement joins TRBV7-9 to TRBJ1-3; no clear D. Trimming removed 1 base at V and 0 bases at J, with 10 bases between. The CDR3 has 16 residues. The germline V gene has CDR1 SEHNR and CDR2 FQNEAQ (reference sequence). The CDR3 here is CASSLGFRDSGNTIYF. For the CDR3, the DNA is TGTGCCAGCAGCTTAGGTTTTAGGGACTCTGGAAACACCATATATTTT.

The chain has TRBV7-9 and TRBJ2-7, with unresolved D. Looked up from germline, CDR1 is SEHNR and CDR2 is FQNEAQ (reference sequence). Trimming left V 1 base short and J 5 bases short, with 6 bases between. The CDR3 has 12 residues. CDR3 sequence (DNA): TGTGCCAGCAGCTTAGTTCTCCACGAGCAGTACTTC. Translated: CASSLVLHEQYF.

The V call is TRBV5-1, the J call TRBJ2-1, with 7 bases lining up with TRBD2. CDR1 and CDR2 (germline): SGHRS, YFSETQ. The CDR3 loop spans 15 amino acids. The junction had 2 bases not matched to a gene; V was cut back by 2 bases and J by 0 bases. For the CDR3, the DNA is TGCGCCAGCAGCTTAGGCGGGAGCTCCTACAATGAGCAGTTCTTC. Its translation: CASSLGGSSYNEQFF.

This clone has only a few counts. CDR3 nucleotides: TGTGCCAGCAGCTTAGGTTCCGCCGGGGAGACCCAGTACTTC. The encoded protein is CASSLGSAGETQYF. The V call is TRBV5-5, the J call TRBJ2-5; no reliable D call. V was cut by 2 bases and J by 5 bases, with 13 bases left in between. The CDR3 sequence is 14 residues long. Per the germline V gene, CDR1 is SGHKS and CDR2 is YYEKEE (reference sequence).

A single count supports this clone. The chain employs TRBV10-1 and TRBJ2-7; 9 bases align to TRBD1. This CDR3 is built from 20 residues. The germline V gene encodes CDR1 WNHNN and CDR2 SYGVQD (reference sequence). The junction had 17 bases not matched to a gene; V was cut back by 0 bases and J by 2 bases. This CDR3 reads CASSESGTGRRSSATYEQYF. For the CDR3, the DNA is TGCGCCAGCAGTGAGTCGGGGACAGGGCGTAGGTCTAGCGCTACCTACGAGCAGTACTTC.

The chain is built from TRBV7-9 and TRBJ2-1, with D possibly TRBD2 on 6 matching bases. V was cut by 5 bases and J by 16 bases, with 21 bases left in between. The CDR3 totals 13 residues. Germline CDR1 and CDR2: SEHNR and FQNEAQ (reference sequence). DNA of the CDR3: TGTGCCAGCAGCCAGTGGGGCGGGACTGGCTATTTCTTC. It translates to CASSQWGGTGYFF.

The chain has TRBV23-1 and TRBJ2-1, with TRBD1 matching over 7 bases. TRBV23-1 is marked as an open reading frame, function uncertain. V dropped 9 bases and J dropped 2; count of bases not matched to a gene: 4. The length of the CDR3 is 13 residues. CDR3 amino acids: CARDQGAYNEQFF. The CDR3 DNA reads TGCGCCAGGGACCAGGGGGCCTACAATGAGCAGTTCTTC.

The J gene is TRBJ2-2, the V gene TRBV7-3; 8 positions agree with TRBD1. The CDR3 is 15 amino acids. Germline V CDR1 and CDR2: SGHTA, FQGTGA. V trimming: 0 bases; J trimming: 9 bases; junction bases outside the gene matches: 6. The CDR3 here is CASSLTQGAVRELFF. CDR3 nucleotides: TGTGCCAGCAGCTTAACCCAGGGGGCGGTCAGGGAGCTGTTTTTT.

V and J are TRBV6-1 and TRBJ2-7; 8 bases are shared with TRBD2. Germline V gene sequence: CDR1 MNHNS, CDR2 SASEGT. CDR3 size: 16 residues. V dropped 3 bases and J dropped 0; count of bases not matched to a gene: 7. This CDR3 reads CASSERVSGSSYEQYF. The DNA for the CDR3 is TGTGCCAGCAGTGAGCGGGTAAGCGGGAGCTCCTACGAGCAGTACTTC.

The chain employs TRBV18 and TRBJ1-6; 8 positions match TRBD1. Per the germline V gene, CDR1 is KGHSH and CDR2 is LQKENI. Germline trimming cut 2 bases from V and 8 bases from J; bases unmatched to any gene: 8. The CDR3 runs to 16 residues. CDR3 in DNA: TGTGCCAGCTCACCAAGTGGCTCAGGGGGCGATTCACCCCTCCACTTT. Its translation is CASSPSGSGGDSPLHF.

This chain links TRBV4-1 with TRBJ2-3, with 12 bases aligning to TRBD2. Germline V gives CDR1 MGHRA, CDR2 YSYEKL. The trim removed 1 base at V and 5 bases at J, leaving 7 bases unmatched. The CDR3 extends over 17 amino acids. The DNA for the CDR3 is TGCGCCAGCAGCCAAGGTGGACTAGCGGGGAGGGTAGATACGCAGTATTTT. It codes for CASSQGGLAGRVDTQYF.

This clone was detected a few times. The rearrangement uses TRBV6-6 and TRBJ2-1; 14 nucleotides line up with TRBD2. Germline CDR1 and CDR2: MNHNY and SVGAGI (reference sequence). J gave up 9 bases and V 4 bases, and 5 bases lay outside the gene matches. This CDR3 has 15 amino acids. This CDR3 reads CASSSRLAGGSEQFF. For the CDR3, the DNA is TGTGCCAGCAGTTCCCGACTAGCGGGAGGGAGTGAGCAGTTCTTC.

The J gene is TRBJ2-7, the V gene TRBV7-9; possible D gene TRBD2, 7 bases. Germline V gene data show CDR1 as SEHNR and CDR2 as FQNEAQ (reference sequence). The CDR3 contains 13 residues. Trimming shortened V by 5 bases and J by 5 bases, and 13 bases separated the two germline ends. DNA of the CDR3: TGTGCCAGCAGCCCTAGGCGGGGGCACGAGCAGTACTTC. Translation gives CASSPRRGHEQYF.

This clone was counted once. This rearrangement joins TRBV4-2 to TRBJ2-7, with unresolved D. V was trimmed by 0 bases and J by 1 base, leaving 13 bases between them. The CDR3 extends over 16 amino acids. The germline V gene encodes CDR1 LGHNA and CDR2 YNFKEQ. CDR3 sequence: CASSQDGWRGSYEQYF. The CDR3 DNA reads as TGTGCCAGCAGCCAAGATGGTTGGCGAGGTTCCTACGAGCAGTACTTC.

This clone was detected only once. The rearrangement joins TRBV4-2 to TRBJ2-5; 7 nucleotides line up with TRBD1. Germline assignment: CDR1 LGHNA and CDR2 YNFKEQ. V was pared by 1 base and J by 2 bases, with 10 bases of the junction left unmatched. The CDR3 is 17 residues long. The CDR3 coding sequence is TGTGCCAGCAGCCAAGCAGGGGGACCGTCAGGACAAGAGACCCAGTACTTC. Encoded protein: CASSQAGGPSGQETQYF.

The V gene is TRBV7-2, the J gene TRBJ2-7; 12 bases fit TRBD1. CDR1 and CDR2 (germline): SGHTA, FQGNSA. The junction had 12 bases not matched to a gene; V was cut back by 5 bases and J by 7 bases. The CDR3 has 16 residues. The CDR3 loop reads CASSTRGGQGAREQYF. The CDR3 DNA reads as TGTGCCAGCAGCACTAGAGGGGGACAGGGGGCGCGTGAGCAGTACTTC.

The rearrangement uses TRBV28 and TRBJ1-1; D gene ambiguous. In germline, CDR1 is MDHEN, CDR2 SYDVKM. Trimming took 4 bases from V and 2 from J, leaving 14 bases between them. The CDR3 covers 15 residues. The CDR3 DNA reads TGTGCCAGCAGTTCGCGAGAGGTAGGCAACACTGAAGCTTTCTTT. The encoded protein is CASSSREVGNTEAFF.